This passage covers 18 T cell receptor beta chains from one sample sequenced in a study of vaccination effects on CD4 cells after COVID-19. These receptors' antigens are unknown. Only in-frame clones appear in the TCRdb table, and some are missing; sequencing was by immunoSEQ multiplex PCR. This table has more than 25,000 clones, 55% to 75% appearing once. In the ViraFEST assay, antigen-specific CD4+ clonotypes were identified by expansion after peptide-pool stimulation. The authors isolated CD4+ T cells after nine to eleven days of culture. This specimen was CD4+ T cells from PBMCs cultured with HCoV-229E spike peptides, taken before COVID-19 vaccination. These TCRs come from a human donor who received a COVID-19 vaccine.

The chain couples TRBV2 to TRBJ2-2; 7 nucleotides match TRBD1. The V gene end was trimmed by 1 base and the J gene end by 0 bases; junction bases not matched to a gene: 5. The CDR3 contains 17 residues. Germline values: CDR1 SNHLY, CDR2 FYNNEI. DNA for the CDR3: TGTGCCAGCAGTGAAGGGCAGGGGGTGGCGAACACCGGGGAGCTGTTTTTT. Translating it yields CASSEGQGVANTGELFF.

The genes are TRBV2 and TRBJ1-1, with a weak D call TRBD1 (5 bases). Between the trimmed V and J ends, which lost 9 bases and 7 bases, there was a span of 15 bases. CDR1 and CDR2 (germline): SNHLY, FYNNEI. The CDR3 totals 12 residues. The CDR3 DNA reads TGTGCCAGAGGGGCCTCAGAGGTTGAAGCTTTCTTT. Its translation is CARGASEVEAFF.

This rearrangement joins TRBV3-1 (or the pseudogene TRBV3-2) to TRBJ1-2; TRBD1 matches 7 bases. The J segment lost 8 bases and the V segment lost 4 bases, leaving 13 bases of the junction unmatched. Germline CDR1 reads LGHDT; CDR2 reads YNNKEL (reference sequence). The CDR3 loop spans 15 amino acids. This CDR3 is CASSPLGQRATGYTF. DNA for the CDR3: TGTGCCAGCAGCCCGCTGGGACAGCGGGCGACGGGCTACACCTTC.

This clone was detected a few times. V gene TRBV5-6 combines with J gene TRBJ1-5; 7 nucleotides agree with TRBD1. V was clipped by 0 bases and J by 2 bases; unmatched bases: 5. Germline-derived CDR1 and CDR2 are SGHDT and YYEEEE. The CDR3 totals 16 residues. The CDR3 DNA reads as TGTGCCAGCAGCTTGGCCAAGGGGACAGGCAATCAGCCCCAGCATTTT. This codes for CASSLAKGTGNQPQHF. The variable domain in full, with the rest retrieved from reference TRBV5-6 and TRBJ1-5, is DAGVTQSPTHLIKTRGQQVTLRCSPKSGHDTVSWYQQALGQGPQFIFQYYEEEERQRGNFPDRFSGHQFPNYSSELNVNALLLGDSALYLCASSLAKGTGNQPQHFGDGTRLSIL.

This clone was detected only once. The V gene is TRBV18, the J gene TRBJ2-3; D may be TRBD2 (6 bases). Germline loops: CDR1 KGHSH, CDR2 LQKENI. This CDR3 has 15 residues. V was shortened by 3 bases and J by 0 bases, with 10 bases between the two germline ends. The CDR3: CASSPGLFSTDTQYF. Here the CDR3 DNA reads TGTGCCAGCTCACCGGGACTTTTTAGCACAGATACGCAGTATTTT.

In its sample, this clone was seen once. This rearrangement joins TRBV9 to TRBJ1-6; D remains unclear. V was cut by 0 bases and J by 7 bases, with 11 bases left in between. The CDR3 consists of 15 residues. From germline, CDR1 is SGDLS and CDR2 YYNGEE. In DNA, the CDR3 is TGTGCCAGCAGCGTAGAAGGACGGCCGAATTCACCCCTCCACTTT. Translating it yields CASSVEGRPNSPLHF.

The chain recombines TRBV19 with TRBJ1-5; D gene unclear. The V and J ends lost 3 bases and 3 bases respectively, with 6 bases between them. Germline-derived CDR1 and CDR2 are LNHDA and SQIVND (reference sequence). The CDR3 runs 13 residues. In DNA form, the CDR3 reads TGTGCCAGTAGTATTTCCGCCAATCAGCCCCAGCATTTT. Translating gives CASSISANQPQHF.

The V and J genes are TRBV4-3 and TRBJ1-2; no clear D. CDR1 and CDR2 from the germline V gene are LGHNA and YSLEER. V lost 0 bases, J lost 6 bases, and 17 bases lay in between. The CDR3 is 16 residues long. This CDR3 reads CASSQDWAASVNGYTF. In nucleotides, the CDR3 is TGCGCCAGCAGCCAAGATTGGGCTGCTTCTGTGAATGGCTACACCTTC.

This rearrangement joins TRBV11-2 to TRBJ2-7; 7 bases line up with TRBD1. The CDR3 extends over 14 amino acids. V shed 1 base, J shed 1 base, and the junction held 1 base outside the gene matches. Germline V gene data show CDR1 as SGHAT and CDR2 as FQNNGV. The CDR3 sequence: CASSLGGQSYEQYF. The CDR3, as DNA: TGTGCCAGCAGCTTAGGGGGACAGTCCTACGAGCAGTACTTC.

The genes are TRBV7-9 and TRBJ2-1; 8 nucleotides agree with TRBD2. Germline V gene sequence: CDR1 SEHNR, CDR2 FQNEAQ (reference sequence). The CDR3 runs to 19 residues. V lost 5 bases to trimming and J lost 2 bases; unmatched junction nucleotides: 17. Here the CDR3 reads CASSHGPRRAGAPYNEQFF. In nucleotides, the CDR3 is TGTGCCAGCAGCCACGGGCCAAGACGAGCGGGAGCCCCCTACAATGAGCAGTTCTTC.

Here the CDR3 DNA reads TGTGCCAGCAGCTTCTTGACGGTGAACACTGAAGCTTTCTTT. Its translation is CASSFLTVNTEAFF. This chain uses TRBV7-9 with TRBJ1-1; no clear D. The CDR3 consists of 14 residues. V lost 3 bases and J 0 bases, leaving 8 bases between the germline ends. Germline-derived CDR1 and CDR2 are SEHNR and FQNEAQ (reference sequence).

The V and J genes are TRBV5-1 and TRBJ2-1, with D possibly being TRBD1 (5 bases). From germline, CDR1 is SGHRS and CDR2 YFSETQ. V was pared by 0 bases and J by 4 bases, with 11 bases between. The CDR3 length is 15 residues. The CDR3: CASSLVGEPYNEQFF. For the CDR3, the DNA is TGCGCCAGCAGCTTGGTAGGGGAACCGTACAATGAGCAGTTCTTC.

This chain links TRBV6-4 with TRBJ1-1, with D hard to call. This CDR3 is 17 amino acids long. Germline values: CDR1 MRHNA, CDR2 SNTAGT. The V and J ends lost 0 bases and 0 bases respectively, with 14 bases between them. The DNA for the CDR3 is TGTGCCAGCAGTGACTCGAATCTGAAAAGGATGAACACTGAAGCTTTCTTT. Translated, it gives CASSDSNLKRMNTEAFF.

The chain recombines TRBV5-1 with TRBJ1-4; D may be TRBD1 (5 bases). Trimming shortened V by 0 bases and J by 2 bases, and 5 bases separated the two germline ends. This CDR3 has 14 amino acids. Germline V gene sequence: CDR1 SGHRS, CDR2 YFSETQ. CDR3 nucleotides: TGCGCCAGCAGCTTGGCAGGGACTAATGAAAAACTGTTTTTT. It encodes CASSLAGTNEKLFF.

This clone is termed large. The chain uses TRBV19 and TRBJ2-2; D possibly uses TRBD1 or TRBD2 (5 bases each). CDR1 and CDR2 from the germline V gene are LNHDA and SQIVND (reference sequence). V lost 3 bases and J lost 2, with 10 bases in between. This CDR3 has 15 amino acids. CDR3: CASSMGTGNTGELFF. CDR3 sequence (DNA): TGTGCCAGTAGTATGGGGACGGGAAACACCGGGGAGCTGTTTTTT.

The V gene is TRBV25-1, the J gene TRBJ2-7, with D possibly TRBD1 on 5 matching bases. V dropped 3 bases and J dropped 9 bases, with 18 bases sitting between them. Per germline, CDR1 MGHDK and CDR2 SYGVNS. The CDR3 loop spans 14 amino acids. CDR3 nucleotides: TGTGCCAGCAGTGAGGACACTACCGCGTTTAGGCAGTACTTC. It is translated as CASSEDTTAFRQYF.

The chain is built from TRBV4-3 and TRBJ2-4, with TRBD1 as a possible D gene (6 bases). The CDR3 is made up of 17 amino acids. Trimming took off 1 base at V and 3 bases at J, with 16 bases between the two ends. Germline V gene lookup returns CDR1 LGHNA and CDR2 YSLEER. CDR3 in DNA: TGCGCCAGCAGCCAAGCCAAACAGGGATTCGGCAAAAACATTCAGTACTTC. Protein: CASSQAKQGFGKNIQYF.

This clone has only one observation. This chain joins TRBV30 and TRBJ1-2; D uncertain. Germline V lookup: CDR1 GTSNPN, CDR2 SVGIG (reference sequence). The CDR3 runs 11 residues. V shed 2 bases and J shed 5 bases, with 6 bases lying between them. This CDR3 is CAWSPGYGYTF. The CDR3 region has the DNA TGTGCCTGGAGTCCGGGATATGGCTACACCTTC. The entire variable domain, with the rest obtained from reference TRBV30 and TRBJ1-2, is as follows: SQTIHQWPATLVQPVGSPLSLECTVEGTSNPNLYWYRQAAGRGLQLLFYSVGIGQISSEVPQNLSASRPQDRQFILSSKKLLLSDSGFYLCAWSPGYGYTFGSGTRLTVV.